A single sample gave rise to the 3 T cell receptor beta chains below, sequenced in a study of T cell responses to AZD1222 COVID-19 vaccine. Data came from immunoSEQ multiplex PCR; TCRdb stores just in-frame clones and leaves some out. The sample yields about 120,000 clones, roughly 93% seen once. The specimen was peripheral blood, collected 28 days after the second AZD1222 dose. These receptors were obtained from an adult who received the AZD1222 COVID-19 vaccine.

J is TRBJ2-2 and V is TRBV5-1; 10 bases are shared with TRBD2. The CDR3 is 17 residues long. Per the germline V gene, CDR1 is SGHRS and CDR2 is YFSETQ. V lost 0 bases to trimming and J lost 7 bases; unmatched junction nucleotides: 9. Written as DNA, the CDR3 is TGCGCCAGCAGCTTGGACTCGCTAGCGGGAGTTGTCGGGGAGCTGTTTTTT. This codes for CASSLDSLAGVVGELFF.

The CDR3 nucleotides read TGTGCCAGCAGCGTCTATGGTCAGCCCCAGCATTTT. It specifies CASSVYGQPQHF. The chain employs TRBV5-4 and TRBJ1-5, with D unclear. V gave up 4 bases and J gave up 6 bases, with 8 bases separating them. CDR1 and CDR2 (germline): SGHNT, YYREEE (reference sequence). This CDR3 is 12 amino acids long.

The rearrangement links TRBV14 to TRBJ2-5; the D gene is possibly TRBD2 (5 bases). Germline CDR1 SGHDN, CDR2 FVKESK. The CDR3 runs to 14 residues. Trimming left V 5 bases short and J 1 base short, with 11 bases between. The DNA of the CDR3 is TGTGCCAGCAGCGCTTTGGGAGTCCAAGAGACCCAGTACTTC. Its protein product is CASSALGVQETQYF.